This TCR beta chain was identified in a study of control samples from healthy donors and cancer patients. The CDR3 extends over 15 amino acids. J was trimmed by 4 bases and V by 5 bases; bases with no gene match: 9. CDR1 is SGHAT and CDR2 is FQDESV in the germline V gene (reference sequence). This clone occurred once. Libraries were prepared by immunoSEQ multiplex PCR; TCRdb keeps only in-frame clonotypes and omits some of them. The repertoire includes approximately 83,000 clones, approximately 95% of them detected once, and approximately 1.5% sits in the top ten. The sample was blood. The clonotype was recovered from a woman aged 25 to 39 in good health. The gene calls are TRBV11-1 and TRBJ2-5, with 8 positions matching TRBD1. The CDR3 DNA is TGTGCCAGCAGCCGCGAGGGACAGGTATCAGAGACCCAGTACTTC. Encoded protein: CASSREGQVSETQYF.